These 20 T cell receptor beta chains were all obtained from the same sample, sequenced in a study of control samples from healthy donors and cancer patients. Repertoires were generated with immunoSEQ multiplex PCR, while TCRdb's copy carries only in-frame clones and drops some. The table shows tens of thousands of clones, with approximately 80% occurring only once. The sequencing input was blood. Every receptor here comes from a man aged 30 to 45 in good health.

The chain has TRBV7-8 and TRBJ1-1; TRBD1 matches at 7 bases. Germline-derived CDR1 and CDR2 are SGHVS and FQNEAQ. There are 13 residues in the CDR3. V shed 6 bases and J 8 bases; nucleotides not matched to a gene: 9. CDR3 protein: CASSHDRVGEAFF. In DNA, the CDR3 is TGTGCCAGCAGTCACGACAGGGTGGGAGAAGCTTTCTTT.

This clone was seen a few times. The V gene is TRBV13, the J gene TRBJ1-2; possibly TRBD1 for D (5 bases). The germline CDR1 and CDR2 sequences are PRHDT and FYEKMQ (reference sequence). V dropped 0 bases and J dropped 3 bases, with 8 bases sitting between them. CDR3 size: 14 residues. In DNA form, the CDR3 reads TGTGCCAGCAGCTTAGGGGAACAGGACTATGGCTACACCTTC. As protein: CASSLGEQDYGYTF.

The chain joins TRBV7-8 to TRBJ1-1; D unclear. This CDR3 region has 14 residues. Germline V gives CDR1 SGHVS, CDR2 FQNEAQ. The V end lost 6 bases, the J end lost 4 bases, and 15 bases lay between the germline ends. The CDR3 region has the DNA TGTGCCAGCAGAGCCTCCGGCTGGGGCACTGAAGCTTTCTTT. It codes for CASRASGWGTEAFF.

The rearrangement links TRBV6-5 to TRBJ2-7; D might be TRBD1 or TRBD2, each matching 5 bases. The V gene's germline CDR1 is MNHEY and CDR2 SVGAGI. This CDR3 is built from 11 residues. CDR3 sequence reads: CTARGLYEQYF. DNA for the CDR3: TGTACCGCGAGGGGCTTGTACGAGCAGTACTTC.

This rearrangement joins TRBV5-1 to TRBJ2-1; unclear D gene. V dropped 2 bases and J dropped 4 bases, with 13 bases sitting between them. CDR3 length equals 15 residues. Germline V gene lookup returns CDR1 SGHRS and CDR2 YFSETQ. The chain's CDR3 is CASSFQVLSYNEQFF. The CDR3, as DNA: TGCGCCAGCAGCTTTCAGGTGCTCTCTTACAATGAGCAGTTCTTC.

The genes are TRBV5-1 and TRBJ1-1, with a tentative D call TRBD1 (5 bases). CDR1 and CDR2 from the germline V gene are SGHRS and YFSETQ. Trimming removed 2 bases at V and 7 bases at J, with 15 bases between. The CDR3 contains 14 residues. Here the CDR3 reads CASSFDRLQFEAFF. CDR3 DNA: TGCGCCAGCAGCTTTGACAGACTACAATTTGAAGCTTTCTTT.

The V gene is TRBV4-1, the J gene TRBJ1-4, with D perhaps TRBD1 (5 bases). Deletions cut 3 bases from V and 4 bases from J, with 18 bases between. Germline V lookup: CDR1 MGHRA, CDR2 YSYEKL. The CDR3 is made up of 17 amino acids. The CDR3 DNA reads as TGCGCCAGCAGCCAGAGGGCCTCCTTGGGGGTTAATGAAAAACTGTTTTTT. This encodes CASSQRASLGVNEKLFF.

The gene calls are TRBV6-5 and TRBJ2-3; D possibly matches TRBD1 or TRBD2 (5 bases each). Trimming left V 7 bases short and J 11 bases short, with 16 bases between. The CDR3 consists of 12 residues. The germline CDR1 and CDR2 sequences are MNHEY and SVGAGI. CDR3 DNA sequence: TGTGCCAGCACACCGGGGTGGGGGATGCAGTATTTT. Translated: CASTPGWGMQYF.

The chain links TRBV11-2 to TRBJ1-4; 9 bases agree with TRBD1. CDR1 SGHAT and CDR2 FQNNGV come from the germline V gene. The CDR3 spans 15 residues. V lost 8 bases, J lost 4 bases, and 8 bases stayed unmatched. CDR3 amino acids: CASAGQGSGNEKLFF. For the CDR3, the DNA is TGTGCCAGCGCCGGACAGGGGTCCGGTAATGAAAAACTGTTTTTT.

The V gene is TRBV1, the J gene TRBJ2-1; the table's D call TRBD2 went unverified against the DNA. TRBV1 corresponds to a pseudogene. This CDR3 region has 13 residues. In DNA form, the CDR3 reads TGCACCAGCCCTGACGGGGGGGCTGGCGAGCAGTTCTTC. This gives the protein CTSPDGGAGEQFF.

The CDR3 loop is CASSPQERNTEAFF. In nucleotides, the CDR3 is TGTGCCAGCAGCCCACAGGAAAGGAACACTGAAGCTTTCTTT. The chain combines TRBV7-8 with TRBJ1-1; D may be TRBD1 (5 bases). The CDR3 extends over 14 amino acids. Germline CDR1 SGHVS, CDR2 FQNEAQ. The ends were cut back, 5 bases at V and 1 base at J, with 11 bases in the middle.

In DNA form, the CDR3 reads TGTGCCAGCAGTTTACCGGGACTAGCGGGGTCCACAGATACGCAGTATTTT. Its translation is CASSLPGLAGSTDTQYF. This chain links TRBV28 with TRBJ2-3, with 13 positions matching TRBD2. The CDR3 contains 17 residues. With V trimmed by 2 bases and J by 2 bases, 4 bases remained unmatched. Germline-derived CDR1 and CDR2 are MDHEN and SYDVKM.

CDR3: CASSPSGEREQFF. CDR3 coding DNA: TGTGCCAGCAGCCCGTCAGGTGAGAGGGAGCAGTTCTTC. This chain links TRBV7-2 with TRBJ2-1, with unresolved D. Germline CDR1 is SGHTA and CDR2 is FQGNSA. The CDR3 consists of 13 residues. V was trimmed by 5 bases and J by 10 bases, leaving 15 bases between them.

This chain joins TRBV5-6 and TRBJ1-6; unclear D gene. Germline CDR1 is SGHDT and CDR2 is YYEEEE. Trimming cost V 7 bases and J 0 bases, with 14 bases left between them. This CDR3 is built from 16 residues. The DNA of the CDR3 is TGTGCCAGCGGCCTCGGACGGCGCTCCTATAATTCACCCCTCCACTTT. This gives the protein CASGLGRRSYNSPLHF.

The V gene is TRBV6-1, the J gene TRBJ2-1; TRBD2 agrees at 11 bases. Germline V gene lookup returns CDR1 MNHNS and CDR2 SASEGT. The CDR3 has 16 residues. The J segment lost 2 bases and the V segment lost 3 bases, leaving 3 bases of the junction unmatched. In DNA, the CDR3 is TGTGCCAGCAGTGAGGAACTAGCGGGGGCCTACAATGAGCAGTTCTTC. The encoded protein is CASSEELAGAYNEQFF.

The chain uses TRBV9 and TRBJ1-1; the D gene is possibly TRBD1 (5 bases). The CDR3 loop spans 14 amino acids. Germline CDR1 reads SGDLS; CDR2 reads YYNGEE. Trimming stripped 0 bases from V and 0 bases from J, with 6 bases between. The CDR3 DNA reads as TGTGCCAGCAGCGTAGGACAGATGAACACTGAAGCTTTCTTT. Its protein is CASSVGQMNTEAFF.

The gene calls are TRBV6-5 and TRBJ2-3; TRBD2 might be the D (6 bases). V lost 4 bases to trimming and J lost 10 bases, with 12 bases between them. Germline assignment: CDR1 MNHEY and CDR2 SVGAGI. The CDR3 loop spans 12 amino acids. CDR3 DNA sequence: TGTGCCAGCAGTTCTAAGCGGGCCGCGCAGTATTTT. It specifies CASSSKRAAQYF.

The rearrangement joins TRBV28 to TRBJ2-3; the match to TRBD2 covers 7 bases. This CDR3 contains 16 residues. The germline V gene has CDR1 MDHEN and CDR2 SYDVKM. The junction had 7 bases not matched to a gene; V was cut back by 4 bases and J by 0 bases. The CDR3 loop reads CASSSLAGTSTDTQYF. CDR3 nucleotides: TGTGCCAGCAGTTCCTTAGCGGGTACTAGCACAGATACGCAGTATTTT.

The chain couples TRBV25-1 to TRBJ2-7; D call uncertain. The CDR3 consists of 13 residues. In germline, CDR1 is MGHDK, CDR2 SYGVNS. Trimming removed 5 bases from V and 0 bases from J, with 8 bases in between. The chain's CDR3 is CASSKGTSYEQYF. In DNA, the CDR3 is TGTGCCAGCAGTAAGGGAACCTCCTACGAGCAGTACTTC.

J is TRBJ1-2 and V is TRBV5-4; D is unclear. Germline loops: CDR1 SGHNT, CDR2 YYREEE (reference sequence). Trimming stripped 4 bases from V and 5 bases from J, with 12 bases between. This CDR3 region has 13 residues. Written as DNA, the CDR3 is TGTGCCAGCAGCCCACGGACTGGATATGGCTACACCTTC. Translated: CASSPRTGYGYTF.